Sequencing of this T cell receptor beta chain was carried out in a study of shared clonotypes between healthy human individuals. This CDR3 is 14 amino acids long. With 1 base removed from V and 3 bases from J, the gap between germline ends came to 9 bases. CDR1 LGHNA and CDR2 YNFKEQ come from the germline V gene. This clone was seen once. Its antigen is as yet unknown. Deep was the level used in running the assay. In the sorted-subset replicate PCRs, about 200 ng DNA, roughly 30,000 T cell genomes, was used. The protocol was immunoSEQ multiplex PCR, while the TCRdb copy is restricted to in-frame clones and leaves out a portion. The table has just over 2,000,000 clones, about 95% seen once. Whole-study results and caveats: Non-shared clonotypes had lower generation probabilities than those shared by all four donors.

Cells designated naive CD8 were CD45RO-negative and were positively selected for CCR7, with terminally differentiated effector memory CD45RA+ cells excluded. The rearrangement joins TRBV4-2 to TRBJ1-1; a weak D match, TRBD1 (5 bases). The sample comprised naive CD8+ T cells sorted from blood. The sequence derives from a young man in good health. The CDR3 coding sequence is TGTGCCAGCAGCCAAGGACAGACCGACACTGAAGCTTTCTTT. Its translation: CASSQGQTDTEAFF.